The 18 T cell receptor beta chains presented below share a single source sample, sequenced in a study of blood T cell repertoires in COVID-19. Method: immunoSEQ multiplex PCR; TCRdb's copy keeps in-frame clones and lacks some. The sample contains approximately 120,000 clones, roughly four fifths of which appear only once. The sequencing sample was made of PBMCs or T cells enriched from blood (not recorded which). Every receptor here comes from a young man who had recovered from COVID-19.

The CDR3 DNA is TGTGCCAGCAGTCCCAGGACAGGGAATGCTGGCTACACCTTC. Protein product: CASSPRTGNAGYTF. The chain links TRBV28 to TRBJ1-2, with 8 nucleotides matching TRBD1. V lost 5 bases to trimming and J lost 7 bases; unmatched junction nucleotides: 9. The germline CDR1 and CDR2 sequences are MDHEN and SYDVKM. This CDR3 has 14 residues.

J is TRBJ2-7 and V is TRBV5-5; the D gene is possibly TRBD1 (5 bases). Germline V gives CDR1 SGHKS, CDR2 YYEKEE (reference sequence). The V end was cut by 0 bases, the J end by 2 bases, with 12 bases between. This CDR3 spans 15 amino acids. CDR3 sequence (DNA): TGTGCCAGCAGCTTGGTTGGGCAGGACACCTACGAGCAGTACTTC. Encoded protein: CASSLVGQDTYEQYF.

The rearrangement joins TRBV19 to TRBJ1-1; no clear D. Trimming pared 0 bases from V and 4 bases from J, leaving 9 bases between. Per the germline V gene, CDR1 is LNHDA and CDR2 is SQIVND (reference sequence). The CDR3 spans 14 residues. CDR3 sequence: CASSIDRETTEAFF. The CDR3 DNA sequence: TGTGCCAGTAGTATAGACCGGGAGACCACTGAAGCTTTCTTT.

This clone showed up just a few times. The rearrangement uses TRBV9 and TRBJ1-1; D gene unclear. From germline, CDR1 is SGDLS and CDR2 YYNGEE. The CDR3 has 17 amino acids. V was pared by 4 bases and J by 7 bases, with 26 bases between. The CDR3 DNA sequence: TGTGCCAGCAGCCCGAGAGCCCCCGGTCAGGCTGGAGGTGAAGCTTTCTTT. It specifies CASSPRAPGQAGGEAFF.

The gene calls are TRBV24-1 and TRBJ1-5; the D gene is possibly TRBD1 (5 bases). Trimming removed 5 bases from V and 14 bases from J, with 18 bases in between. Germline-derived CDR1 and CDR2 are KGHDR and SFDVKD. The CDR3 runs 13 residues. CDR3 loop: CATSGIRAGREHF. In DNA form, the CDR3 reads TGTGCCACCAGTGGGATCAGGGCCGGGCGAGAGCATTTT.

This clone was seen at least ten times. The chain is built from TRBV27 and TRBJ1-6; D is unclear. There are 14 residues in the CDR3. Germline V CDR1 and CDR2: MNHEY, SMNVEV (reference sequence). DNA of the CDR3: TGTGCATCTAGACTACTCGAGTATAATTCACCCCTCCACTTT. Translated: CASRLLEYNSPLHF.

This chain connects TRBV25-1 to TRBJ2-2, with D uncertain. V lost 6 bases and J 1 base, leaving 6 bases between the germline ends. CDR3 length equals 13 residues. Germline V gene lookup returns CDR1 MGHDK and CDR2 SYGVNS. CDR3 protein: CASRAENTGELFF. The CDR3 DNA reads as TGTGCCAGCAGGGCGGAGAACACCGGGGAGCTGTTTTTT.

The gene calls are TRBV5-1 and TRBJ2-7; tentative D call: TRBD1 (5 bases). Germline-derived CDR1 and CDR2 are SGHRS and YFSETQ. Trimming took off 2 bases at V and 3 bases at J, with 9 bases between the two ends. This CDR3 is built from 13 residues. The DNA of the CDR3 is TGCGCCAGCAGCTTATTCGACAGCTACGAGCAGTACTTC. Residues: CASSLFDSYEQYF.

This clone was observed a single time. This chain joins TRBV7-9 and TRBJ1-1; D call uncertain. CDR1 is SEHNR and CDR2 is FQNEAQ in the germline V gene (reference sequence). V lost 1 base and J lost 13, with 10 bases in between. The CDR3 extends over 11 amino acids. This CDR3 is CASSLGGLVFF. The CDR3 coding sequence is TGTGCCAGCAGCTTAGGTGGCCTGGTTTTCTTT.

J is TRBJ1-2 and V is TRBV6-1, with TRBD1 identical over 9 bases. V shed 3 bases, J shed 5 bases, and the junction held 10 bases outside the gene matches. Germline V lookup: CDR1 MNHNS, CDR2 SASEGT. This CDR3 is built from 16 residues. The CDR3 DNA reads as TGTGCCAGCAGTGACCATAACAGGGGGCTGGGGTATGGCTACACCTTC. It translates to CASSDHNRGLGYGYTF.

J is TRBJ2-1 and V is TRBV5-1, with 14 bases fitting TRBD2. Trimming removed 3 bases from V and 9 bases from J; junction bases left unmatched: 8. The CDR3 is 16 residues long. CDR1 SGHRS and CDR2 YFSETQ come from the germline V gene. The CDR3 spells CASSSSGLAGVGEQFF. Written as DNA, the CDR3 is TGCGCCAGCAGCTCCTCGGGACTAGCGGGAGTGGGTGAGCAGTTCTTC.

This rearrangement joins TRBV19 to TRBJ1-5; D ambiguous. V dropped 3 bases and J dropped 0 bases, with 6 bases sitting between them. Germline CDR1 is LNHDA and CDR2 is SQIVND (reference sequence). This CDR3 spans 14 amino acids. The CDR3 is CASSISSSNQPQHF. The CDR3 DNA reads as TGTGCCAGTAGTATCTCCTCTAGCAATCAGCCCCAGCATTTT.

The chain recombines TRBV2 with TRBJ1-2; D perhaps matches TRBD1 (5 bases). Trimming took off 4 bases at V and 4 bases at J, with 16 bases between the two ends. The CDR3 sequence is 15 residues long. Germline assignment: CDR1 SNHLY and CDR2 FYNNEI. This CDR3 reads CASSGGVTQFYGYTF. CDR3 DNA sequence: TGTGCCAGCAGTGGGGGGGTAACCCAATTCTATGGCTACACCTTC.

Only one count was recorded for this clone. V and J are TRBV6-5 and TRBJ1-5; D gene unclear. Germline V gives CDR1 MNHEY, CDR2 SVGAGI. The V end was cut by 7 bases, the J end by 5 bases, with 6 bases between. This CDR3 has 11 residues. This CDR3 reads CASISDQPQHF. DNA for the CDR3: TGTGCCAGCATCTCAGATCAGCCCCAGCATTTT.

The chain couples TRBV2 to TRBJ1-5; 9 nucleotides line up with TRBD1. The CDR3 contains 17 residues. From germline, CDR1 is SNHLY and CDR2 FYNNEI. The ends lost 6 bases at V and 7 bases at J; junction bases unmatched: 16. The CDR3 is CASSPGTGLRHGQPQHF. The CDR3 bases are TGTGCCAGCAGCCCCGGGACAGGGTTGAGGCATGGGCAGCCCCAGCATTTT.

V is TRBV24-1 and J is TRBJ2-3, with TRBD2 identical over 11 bases. The CDR3 sequence is 16 residues long. V shed 3 bases, J shed 2 bases, and the junction held 3 bases outside the gene matches. Germline V gene data show CDR1 as KGHDR and CDR2 as SFDVKD. Here the CDR3 reads CATSDATSGNTDTQYF. CDR3 nucleotides: TGTGCCACCAGTGATGCGACTAGCGGGAACACAGATACGCAGTATTTT.

This clone was recorded only once. The CDR3 sequence is CASSQVLSPGELFF. DNA for the CDR3: TGCGCCAGCAGCCAAGTGCTGAGCCCCGGGGAGCTGTTTTTT. V gene TRBV4-1 combines with J gene TRBJ2-2, with D unresolved. The CDR3 is 14 amino acids. Germline lookup yields CDR1 MGHRA and CDR2 YSYEKL. V shed 1 base and J shed 6 bases, with 9 bases lying between them.

This clone has only one observation. The rearrangement joins TRBV5-4 to TRBJ2-1; 13 bases are a match to TRBD2. The CDR3 length is 18 residues. V lost 4 bases, J lost 0 bases, and 7 bases stayed unmatched. Germline V gives CDR1 SGHNT, CDR2 YYREEE (reference sequence). The CDR3 reads CASSGGTSGASSYNEQFF. CDR3 bases: TGTGCCAGCAGCGGCGGGACTAGCGGGGCCAGCTCCTACAATGAGCAGTTCTTC.